This TCR beta chain came from a study of beta chain features in type 1 diabetes. This clone turned up a few times. Its antigen is undetermined. Sorted CD4+ subsets: naive, central memory, regulatory, stem cell-like memory (CD45RO/CCR7/CD25/CD127/CD95/CD27 panel). Purity exceeded 95% in all sorted populations. Isolated RNA was reverse transcribed in full, so expressed TCRB transcripts were sequenced. This table comes from immunoSEQ multiplex PCR, and its TCRdb copy is limited to in-frame clones, with some not included. The sample has hundreds of thousands of clones, less than 15% seen once; the top ten hold roughly 0.028%. Study-level points and caveats: A greater similarity of naive, central memory and Treg TCRB repertoires was seen among patients than among healthy donors. For Type 1 diabetes patients, all four CD4+ subsets carried TCRB CDR3s that were moderately but significantly shorter.

CDR3 length: 13 residues. V lost 3 bases, J lost 5 bases, and 10 bases lay in between. The germline V gene has CDR1 SGHTA and CDR2 FQGNSA. This chain connects TRBV7-2 to TRBJ2-5; D might be TRBD1 (5 bases). The sequence derives from a woman between 40 and 55 years old in good health. Material: naive CD4+ T cells from blood. CDR3 residues: CASSFIRVETQYF. Written as DNA, the CDR3 is TGTGCCAGCAGCTTCATCAGGGTGGAGACCCAGTACTTC.